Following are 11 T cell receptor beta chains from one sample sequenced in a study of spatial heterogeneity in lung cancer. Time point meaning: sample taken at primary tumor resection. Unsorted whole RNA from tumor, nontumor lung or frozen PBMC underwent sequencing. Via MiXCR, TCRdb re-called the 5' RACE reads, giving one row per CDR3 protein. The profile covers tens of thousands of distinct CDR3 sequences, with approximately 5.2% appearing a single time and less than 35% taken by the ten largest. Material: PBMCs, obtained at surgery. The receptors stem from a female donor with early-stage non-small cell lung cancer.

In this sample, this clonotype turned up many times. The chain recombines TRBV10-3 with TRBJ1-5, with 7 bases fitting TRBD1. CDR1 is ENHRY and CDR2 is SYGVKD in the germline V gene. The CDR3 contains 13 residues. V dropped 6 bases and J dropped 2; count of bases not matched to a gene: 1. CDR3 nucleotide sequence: TGTGCCATCAGCGGACAGGGCAATCAGCCCCAGCATTTT. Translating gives CAISGQGNQPQHF.

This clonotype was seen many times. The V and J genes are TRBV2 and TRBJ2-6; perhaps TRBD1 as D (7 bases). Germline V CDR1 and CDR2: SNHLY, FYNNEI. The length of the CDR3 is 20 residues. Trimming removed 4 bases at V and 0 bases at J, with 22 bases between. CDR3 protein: CASSGRRTGTAGSGANVLTF. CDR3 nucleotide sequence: TGTGCCAGCAGTGGTCGCCGAACCGGGACAGCGGGCTCTGGGGCCAACGTCCTGACTTTC.

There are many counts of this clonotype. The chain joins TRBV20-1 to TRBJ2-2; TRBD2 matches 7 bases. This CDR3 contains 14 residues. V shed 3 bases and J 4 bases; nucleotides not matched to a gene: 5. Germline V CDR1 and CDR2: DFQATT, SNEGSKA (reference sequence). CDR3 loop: CSASTGGTTGELFF. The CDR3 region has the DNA TGCAGTGCTAGCACGGGAGGCACCACCGGGGAGCTGTTTTTT.

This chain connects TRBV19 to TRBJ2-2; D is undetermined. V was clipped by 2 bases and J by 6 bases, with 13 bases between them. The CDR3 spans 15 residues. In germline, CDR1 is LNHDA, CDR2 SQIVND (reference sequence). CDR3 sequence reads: CASSIFRVRAGELFF. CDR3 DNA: TGTGCCAGTAGTATATTTCGGGTTAGGGCCGGGGAGCTGTTTTTT.

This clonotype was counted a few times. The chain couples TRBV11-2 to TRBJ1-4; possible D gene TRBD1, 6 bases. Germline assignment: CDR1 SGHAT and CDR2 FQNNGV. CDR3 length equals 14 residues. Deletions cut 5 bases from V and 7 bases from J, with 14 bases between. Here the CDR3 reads CASSPGDKFEKLFF. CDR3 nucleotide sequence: TGTGCCAGCAGCCCTGGGGACAAGTTTGAAAAACTGTTTTTT.

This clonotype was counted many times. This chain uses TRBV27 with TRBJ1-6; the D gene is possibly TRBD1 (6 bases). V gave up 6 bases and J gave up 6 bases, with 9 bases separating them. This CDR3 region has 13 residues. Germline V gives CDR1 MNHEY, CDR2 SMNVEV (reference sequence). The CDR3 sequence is CASRGAGNSPLHF. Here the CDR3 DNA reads TGTGCCAGCAGGGGGGCGGGTAATTCACCCCTCCACTTT.

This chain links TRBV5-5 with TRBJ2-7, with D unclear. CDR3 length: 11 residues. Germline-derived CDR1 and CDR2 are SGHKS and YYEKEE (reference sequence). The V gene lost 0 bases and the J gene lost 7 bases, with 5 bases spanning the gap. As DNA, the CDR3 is TGTGCCAGCAGCTTGGACGGGGAGCAGTACTTC. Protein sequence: CASSLDGEQYF.

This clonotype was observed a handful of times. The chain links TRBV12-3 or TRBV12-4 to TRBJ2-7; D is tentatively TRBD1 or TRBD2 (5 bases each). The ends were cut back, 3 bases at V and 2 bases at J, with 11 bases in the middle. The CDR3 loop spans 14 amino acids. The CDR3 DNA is TGTGCCAGCAGTTTTTGGGACCTCCCCTACGAGCAGTACTTC. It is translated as CASSFWDLPYEQYF.

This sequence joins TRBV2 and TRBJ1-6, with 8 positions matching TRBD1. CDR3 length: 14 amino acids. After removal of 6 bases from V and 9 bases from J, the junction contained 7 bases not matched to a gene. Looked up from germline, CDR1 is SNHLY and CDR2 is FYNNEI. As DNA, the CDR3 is TGTGCCAGCAGGAGGGACAGGCTACCTTCACCCCTCCACTTT. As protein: CASRRDRLPSPLHF.

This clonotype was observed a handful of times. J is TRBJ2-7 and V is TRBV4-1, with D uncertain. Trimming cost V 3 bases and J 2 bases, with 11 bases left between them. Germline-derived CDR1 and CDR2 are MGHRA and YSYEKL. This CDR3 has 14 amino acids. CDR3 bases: TGCGCCAGCAGCCAGCCTGACCTCCCCTACGAGCAGTACTTC. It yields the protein CASSQPDLPYEQYF.

The DNA of the CDR3 is TGTGCCAGCAGCTTAATGGTCAACGGGGCAGAGACCCAGTACTTC. Amino acids: CASSLMVNGAETQYF. This rearrangement joins TRBV7-2 to TRBJ2-5; possibly TRBD1 or TRBD2 for D (5 bases each). Trimming left V 2 bases short and J 4 bases short, with 14 bases between. The CDR3 loop spans 15 amino acids. Germline-derived CDR1 and CDR2 are SGHTA and FQGNSA.